The T cell receptor beta chain described here comes from a study of T cells in Graves' hyperthyroidism and ophthalmopathy. Each patient was aged 18 to 65 and had newly diagnosed hyperthyroidism of under 2 months' duration. The PBMCs were taken from approximately 9.7 ml of fresh peripheral blood. This clonotype was detected ten times or more. The antigen remains unidentified. RNA transcripts yielded amplified TCR beta CDR3 regions. The TCR CDR3 first-round RT-PCR relied on the HTBI primer set. Using its own MiXCR run on the multiplex PCR reads, TCRdb lists one record per CDR3 protein. The table includes under 400,000 distinct CDR3 sequences, about 12% detected once. Regarding the study as a whole: Most expanded thyroid clonotypes above 0.001 also appeared in blood.

Germline assignment: CDR1 MNHEY and CDR2 SMNVEV (reference sequence). Trimming removed 4 bases from V and 13 bases from J; junction bases left unmatched: 12. This CDR3 comprises 13 residues. V and J are TRBV27 and TRBJ2-5, with 7 bases aligning to TRBD2. Sequenced material: blood. The clonotype originates from a woman between 18 and 29 years old with Graves' hyperthyroidism. CDR3: CASSSSGPGSLYF. In DNA form, the CDR3 reads TGTGCCAGCAGTTCTAGCGGCCCCGGGAGTTTGTACTTC.